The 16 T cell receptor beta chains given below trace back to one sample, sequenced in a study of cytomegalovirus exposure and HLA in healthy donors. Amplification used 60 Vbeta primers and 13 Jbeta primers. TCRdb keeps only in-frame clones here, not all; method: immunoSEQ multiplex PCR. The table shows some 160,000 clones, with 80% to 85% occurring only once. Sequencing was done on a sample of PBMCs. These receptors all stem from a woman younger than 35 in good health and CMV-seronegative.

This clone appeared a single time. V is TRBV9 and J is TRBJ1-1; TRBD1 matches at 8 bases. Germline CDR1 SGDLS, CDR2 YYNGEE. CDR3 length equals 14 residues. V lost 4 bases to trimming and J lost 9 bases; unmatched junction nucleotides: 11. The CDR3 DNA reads TGTGCCAGCAGCTCATTAGACAGGGGCTCCCAAGCTTTCTTT. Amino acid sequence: CASSSLDRGSQAFF.

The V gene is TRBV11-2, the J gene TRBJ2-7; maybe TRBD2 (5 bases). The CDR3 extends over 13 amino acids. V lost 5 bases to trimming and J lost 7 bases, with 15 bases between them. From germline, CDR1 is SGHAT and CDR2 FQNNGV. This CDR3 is CASSHRGGEEQYF. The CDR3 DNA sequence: TGTGCCAGCAGCCACCGGGGTGGCGAGGAGCAGTACTTC.

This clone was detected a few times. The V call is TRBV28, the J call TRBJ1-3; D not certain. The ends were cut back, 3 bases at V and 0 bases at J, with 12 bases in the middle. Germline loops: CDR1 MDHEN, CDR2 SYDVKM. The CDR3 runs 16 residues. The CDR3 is CASSLAWEGSGNTIYF. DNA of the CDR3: TGTGCCAGCAGTTTGGCGTGGGAGGGCTCTGGAAACACCATATATTTT.

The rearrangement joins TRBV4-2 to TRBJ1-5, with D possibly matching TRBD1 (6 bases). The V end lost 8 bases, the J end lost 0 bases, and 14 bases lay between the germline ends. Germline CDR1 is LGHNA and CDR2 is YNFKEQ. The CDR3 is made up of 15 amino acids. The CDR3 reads CASAGGLYSNQPQHF. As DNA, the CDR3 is TGTGCCAGCGCCGGGGGGCTGTATAGCAATCAGCCCCAGCATTTT.

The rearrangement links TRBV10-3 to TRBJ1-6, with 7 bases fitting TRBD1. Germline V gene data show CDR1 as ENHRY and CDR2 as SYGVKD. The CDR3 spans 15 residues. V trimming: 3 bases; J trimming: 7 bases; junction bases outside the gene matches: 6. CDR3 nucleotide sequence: TGTGCCATCAGTGACCCCGGGACAGAGAATTCACCCCTCCACTTT. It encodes CAISDPGTENSPLHF.

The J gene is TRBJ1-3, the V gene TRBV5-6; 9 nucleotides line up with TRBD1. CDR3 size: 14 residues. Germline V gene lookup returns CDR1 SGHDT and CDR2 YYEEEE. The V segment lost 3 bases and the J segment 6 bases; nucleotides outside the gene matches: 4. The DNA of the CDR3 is TGTGCCAGCAGCTGGGACAGGGTGGAAAACACCATATATTTT. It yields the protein CASSWDRVENTIYF.

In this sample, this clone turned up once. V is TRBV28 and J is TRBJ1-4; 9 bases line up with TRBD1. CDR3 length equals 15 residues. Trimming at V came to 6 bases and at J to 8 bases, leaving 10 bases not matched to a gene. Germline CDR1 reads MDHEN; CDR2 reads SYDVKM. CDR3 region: CASSWSGTGQEKLFF. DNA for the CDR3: TGTGCCAGCAGCTGGTCCGGGACAGGGCAAGAAAAACTGTTTTTT.

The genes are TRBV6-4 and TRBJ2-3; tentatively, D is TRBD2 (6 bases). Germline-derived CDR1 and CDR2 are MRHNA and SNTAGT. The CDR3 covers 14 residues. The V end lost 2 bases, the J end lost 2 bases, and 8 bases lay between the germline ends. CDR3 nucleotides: TGTGCCAGCAGTGACGGGGAGGCCACAGATACGCAGTATTTT. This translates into CASSDGEATDTQYF.

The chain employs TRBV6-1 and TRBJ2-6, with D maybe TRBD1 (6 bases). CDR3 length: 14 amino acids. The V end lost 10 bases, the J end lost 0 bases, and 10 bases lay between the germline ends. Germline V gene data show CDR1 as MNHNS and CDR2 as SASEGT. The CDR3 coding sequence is TGTGCCAACTCAGGGGCCTCTGGGGCCAACGTCCTGACTTTC. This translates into CANSGASGANVLTF.

The CDR3 bases are TGTGCCAGCAGTTCTTACGACTTAGGAGATACGCAGTATTTT. Its protein is CASSSYDLGDTQYF. This chain uses TRBV28 with TRBJ2-3; D gene uncertain. V was clipped by 4 bases and J by 5 bases, with 13 bases between them. Germline loops: CDR1 MDHEN, CDR2 SYDVKM. There are 14 residues in the CDR3. Full variable domain (missing parts from reference TRBV28 and TRBJ2-3): DVKVTQSSRYLVKRTGEKVFLECVQDMDHENMFWYRQDPGLGLRLIYFSYDVKMKEKGDIPEGYSVSREKKERFSLILESASTNQTSMYLCASSSYDLGDTQYFGPGTRLTVL.

CDR3 sequence reads: CASSVLDRIQYF. CDR3 DNA: TGTGCCAGCAGCGTCCTCGACAGGATTCAGTACTTC. This chain uses TRBV7-2 with TRBJ2-4; D is possibly TRBD1 (6 bases). Germline V gene lookup returns CDR1 SGHTA and CDR2 FQGNSA. The CDR3 contains 12 residues. Trimming left V 5 bases short and J 10 bases short, with 12 bases between. The entire variable domain, with the rest obtained from reference TRBV7-2 and TRBJ2-4, is as follows: GAGVSQSPSNKVTEKGKDVELRCDPISGHTALYWYRQSLGQGLEFLIYFQGNSAPDKSGLPSDRFSAERTGGSVSTLTIQRTQQEDSAVYLCASSVLDRIQYFGAGTRLSVL.

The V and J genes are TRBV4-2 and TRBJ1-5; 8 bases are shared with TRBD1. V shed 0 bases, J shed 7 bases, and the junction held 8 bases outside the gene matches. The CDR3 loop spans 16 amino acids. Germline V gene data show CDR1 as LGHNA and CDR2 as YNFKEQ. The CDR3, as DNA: TGTGCCAGCAGCCAAGAGGGCAGGGGGCTGGAGCAGCCCCAGCATTTT. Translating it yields CASSQEGRGLEQPQHF.

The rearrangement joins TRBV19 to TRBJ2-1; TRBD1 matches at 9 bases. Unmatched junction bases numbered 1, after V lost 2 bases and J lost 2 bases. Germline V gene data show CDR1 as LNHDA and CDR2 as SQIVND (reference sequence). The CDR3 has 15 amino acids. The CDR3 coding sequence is TGTGCCAGTAGTATACGGACAGGGGCCTACAATGAGCAGTTCTTC. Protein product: CASSIRTGAYNEQFF.

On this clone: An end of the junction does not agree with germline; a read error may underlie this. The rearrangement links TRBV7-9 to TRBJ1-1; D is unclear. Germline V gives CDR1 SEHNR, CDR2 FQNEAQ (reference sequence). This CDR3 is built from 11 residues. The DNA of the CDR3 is TGTTCCAGCAGCTTAGGGAGTGAAGCTTTCTTT. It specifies CSSSLGSEAFF. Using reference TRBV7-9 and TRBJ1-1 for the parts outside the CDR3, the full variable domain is DTGVSQNPRHKITKRGQNVTFRCDPISEHNRLYWYRQTLGQGPEFLTYFQNEAQLEKSRLLSDRFSAERPKGSFSTLEIQRTEQGDSAMYLCSSSLGSEAFFGQGTRLTVV.

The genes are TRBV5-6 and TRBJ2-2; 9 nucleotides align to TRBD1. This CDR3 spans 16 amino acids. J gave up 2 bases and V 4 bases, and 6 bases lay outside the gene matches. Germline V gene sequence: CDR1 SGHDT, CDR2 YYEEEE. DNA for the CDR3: TGTGCCAGCAGCCTGCGGACAGGGGTTAACACCGGGGAGCTGTTTTTT. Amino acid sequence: CASSLRTGVNTGELFF. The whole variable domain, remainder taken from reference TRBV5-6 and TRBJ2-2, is DAGVTQSPTHLIKTRGQQVTLRCSPKSGHDTVSWYQQALGQGPQFIFQYYEEEERQRGNFPDRFSGHQFPNYSSELNVNALLLGDSALYLCASSLRTGVNTGELFFGEGSRLTVL.

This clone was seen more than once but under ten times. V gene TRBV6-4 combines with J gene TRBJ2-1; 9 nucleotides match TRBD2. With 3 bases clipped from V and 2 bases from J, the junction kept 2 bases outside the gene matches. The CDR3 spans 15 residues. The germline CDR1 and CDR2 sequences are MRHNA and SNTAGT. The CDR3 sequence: CASSELAGAYNEQFF. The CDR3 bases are TGTGCCAGCAGTGAGTTAGCGGGAGCCTACAATGAGCAGTTCTTC.